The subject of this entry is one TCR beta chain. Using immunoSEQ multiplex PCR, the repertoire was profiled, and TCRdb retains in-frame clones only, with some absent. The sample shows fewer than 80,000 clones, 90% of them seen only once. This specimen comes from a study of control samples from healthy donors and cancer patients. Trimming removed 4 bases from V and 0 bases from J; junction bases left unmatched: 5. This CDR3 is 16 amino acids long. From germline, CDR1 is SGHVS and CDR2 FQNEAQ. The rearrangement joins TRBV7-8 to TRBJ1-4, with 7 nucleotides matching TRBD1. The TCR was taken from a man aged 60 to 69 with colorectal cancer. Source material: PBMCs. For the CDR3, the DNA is TGTGCCAGCAGCTCCAGGGGGGGAGCAACTAATGAAAAACTGTTTTTT. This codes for CASSSRGGATNEKLFF.